This T cell receptor beta chain was sequenced in a study of T cell responses to AZD1222 COVID-19 vaccine. Whole-study results and caveats: Vaccination with two AZD1222 doses was followed by a rise in Spike-specific TCR breadth and depth. Close to half of spike-specific TCRs reportedly recognize unmutated variant regions. Spike-spanning, vaccine-associated CD4 TCRs were dominant at 160-218 and 743-854.

Data came from immunoSEQ multiplex PCR; TCRdb stores just in-frame clones and leaves some out. The profile covers some 150,000 clones, with approximately 92% appearing a single time and 2.5% to 3% taken by the ten largest. A remark on this clone: Its cognate antigen is unknown.

The CDR3 spans 16 residues. Trimming cost V 4 bases and J 0 bases; bases outside gene matches: 7. Germline V lookup: CDR1 SGHRS, CDR2 YFSETQ. This TCR was sampled from an adult in good health. J is TRBJ2-1 and V is TRBV5-1; 7 bases are a match to TRBD2. Here the sequenced sample was peripheral blood, taken on day 0 of AZD1222 vaccination. CDR3 protein: CASSGGTTSSYNEQFF. Written as DNA, the CDR3 is TGCGCCAGCAGCGGGGGGACTACCAGCTCCTACAATGAGCAGTTCTTC. Full variable domain (missing parts from reference TRBV5-1 and TRBJ2-1): KAGVTQTPRYLIKTRGQQVTLSCSPISGHRSVSWYQQTPGQGLQFLFEYFSETQRNKGNFPGRFSGRQFSNSRSEMNVSTLELGDSALYLCASSGGTTSSYNEQFFGPGTRLTVL.